One and the same sample provided the 20 T cell receptor beta chains below, sequenced in a study of cytomegalovirus exposure and HLA in healthy donors. This PCR relied on a set of 60 Vbeta primers and 13 Jbeta primers. Produced via immunoSEQ multiplex PCR; TCRdb's table is partial and in-frame only. Of under 250,000 clones in the sample, around 81% were seen once. Sequencing used PBMCs. The receptors shown here come from a woman between 45 and 60 years old in good health and CMV-seropositive.

The V call is TRBV27, the J call TRBJ2-3, with TRBD2 matching 9 bases. This CDR3 has 15 residues. The germline CDR1 and CDR2 sequences are MNHEY and SMNVEV (reference sequence). With 9 bases clipped from V and 3 bases from J, the junction kept 10 bases outside the gene matches. CDR3 amino acids: CARNRASGATDTQYF. CDR3 coding DNA: TGTGCCAGGAATAGGGCTAGCGGGGCTACAGATACGCAGTATTTT.

This clone was observed a single time. V and J are TRBV2 and TRBJ2-7; 9 bases are shared with TRBD2. Trimming removed 6 bases from V and 2 bases from J; junction bases left unmatched: 11. This CDR3 is built from 16 residues. From germline, CDR1 is SNHLY and CDR2 FYNNEI. This chain's CDR3 is CASSNARAGGPYEQYF. CDR3 DNA sequence: TGTGCCAGCAGCAACGCCCGGGCGGGGGGGCCCTACGAGCAGTACTTC.

The V and J genes are TRBV6-6 and TRBJ1-1, with D tentatively TRBD1 (6 bases). This CDR3 comprises 14 residues. The germline CDR1 and CDR2 sequences are MNHNY and SVGAGI (reference sequence). With 4 bases removed from V and 4 bases from J, the gap between germline ends came to 13 bases. CDR3 nucleotide sequence: TGTGCCAGCAGTTCTCTAGGGGGGGGCACTGAAGCTTTCTTT. Amino acid sequence: CASSSLGGGTEAFF.

This clone appeared a few times. The V gene is TRBV4-3, the J gene TRBJ1-1; a weak D match, TRBD1 (6 bases). V was shortened by 1 base and J by 4 bases, with 10 bases between the two germline ends. This CDR3 has 14 amino acids. The germline V gene encodes CDR1 LGHNA and CDR2 YSLEER. The CDR3 sequence: CASSQGTGSTEAFF. CDR3 sequence (DNA): TGCGCCAGCAGCCAAGGAACAGGGTCCACTGAAGCTTTCTTT.

The V call is TRBV6-1, the J call TRBJ1-2; 7 positions agree with TRBD1. The germline V gene has CDR1 MNHNS and CDR2 SASEGT. The CDR3 totals 12 residues. V lost 3 bases, J lost 7 bases, and 2 bases stayed unmatched. CDR3: CASSETGPGYTF. DNA of the CDR3: TGTGCCAGCAGTGAGACAGGGCCTGGCTACACCTTC.

The V call is TRBV7-8, the J call TRBJ2-1, with 8 bases that match TRBD1. The CDR3 loop spans 15 amino acids. The germline V gene has CDR1 SGHVS and CDR2 FQNEAQ. Unmatched junction bases numbered 9, after V lost 4 bases and J lost 7 bases. The CDR3 DNA is TGTGCCAGCAGCTCCCAGGGGGCCGAATTGAATGAGCAGTTCTTC. Residues: CASSSQGAELNEQFF.

The chain joins TRBV27 to TRBJ1-1; a weak D match, TRBD1 (5 bases). V lost 0 bases to trimming and J lost 2 bases, with 13 bases between them. CDR3 length: 16 residues. Germline CDR1 MNHEY, CDR2 SMNVEV (reference sequence). CDR3 sequence (DNA): TGTGCCAGCAGTTTATCGATGCAGGGAGGAAACACTGAAGCTTTCTTT. Translated: CASSLSMQGGNTEAFF.

The rearrangement uses TRBV21-1 and TRBJ1-4. TRBV21-1 constitutes a pseudogene. The CDR3 consists of 17 residues. The chain's CDR3 is CASSKWGRRVTNEKLFF. DNA of the CDR3: TGTGCCAGCAGCAAATGGGGCAGGAGGGTAACTAATGAAAAACTGTTTTTT.

The chain employs TRBV28 and TRBJ1-1, with D tentatively TRBD1 (5 bases). The germline gives CDR1 MDHEN, CDR2 SYDVKM. The CDR3 runs to 14 residues. Trimming took off 5 bases at V and 1 base at J, with 11 bases between the two ends. This chain's CDR3 is CASSQVGGNTEAFF. CDR3 nucleotides: TGTGCCAGCAGTCAGGTGGGGGGGAACACTGAAGCTTTCTTT.

This clone has more than one count but fewer than ten. V and J are TRBV6-5 and TRBJ1-6; D is possibly TRBD1 (6 bases). The CDR3 loop spans 15 amino acids. Germline values: CDR1 MNHEY, CDR2 SVGAGI. V was cut by 2 bases and J by 8 bases, with 13 bases left in between. CDR3 region: CASSYQGFRDSPLHF. The CDR3 nucleotides read TGTGCCAGCAGTTACCAGGGGTTCAGGGATTCACCCCTCCACTTT.

The chain couples TRBV5-1 to TRBJ2-1; 8 bases are a match to TRBD1. The CDR3 is 14 residues long. Trimming removed 4 bases from V and 6 bases from J; junction bases left unmatched: 6. Germline-derived CDR1 and CDR2 are SGHRS and YFSETQ. This CDR3 is CASSGNRGSNEQFF. The CDR3 DNA is TGCGCCAGCAGCGGAAACAGGGGGAGCAATGAGCAGTTCTTC.

The V gene is TRBV11-2, the J gene TRBJ1-6; no reliable D call. CDR1 SGHAT and CDR2 FQNNGV come from the germline V gene. This CDR3 comprises 13 residues. V was shortened by 0 bases and J by 8 bases, with 5 bases between the two germline ends. DNA for the CDR3: TGTGCCAGCAGCTTAGAACCAGATTCACCCCTCCACTTT. This translates into CASSLEPDSPLHF. The variable domain in full, with the rest retrieved from reference TRBV11-2 and TRBJ1-6, is EAGVAQSPRYKIIEKRQSVAFWCNPISGHATLYWYQQILGQGPKLLIQFQNNGVVDDSQLPKDRFSAERLKGVDSTLKIQPAKLEDSAVYLCASSLEPDSPLHFGNGTRLTVT.

The CDR3 DNA is TGTGCCAGCAGCTTATCCGGGACAGGATCCAATCAGCCCCAGCATTTT. It specifies CASSLSGTGSNQPQHF. V gene TRBV5-6 combines with J gene TRBJ1-5; 8 nucleotides line up with TRBD1. The CDR3 is made up of 16 amino acids. Germline V gene sequence: CDR1 SGHDT, CDR2 YYEEEE. The V segment lost 2 bases and the J segment 3 bases; nucleotides outside the gene matches: 7.

This chain uses TRBV5-1 with TRBJ1-5; D remains unclear. The V gene's germline CDR1 is SGHRS and CDR2 YFSETQ. The V and J ends lost 5 bases and 4 bases respectively, with 19 bases between them. The CDR3 has 16 residues. Here the CDR3 reads CASRLGPESPNQPQHF. The CDR3 DNA is TGCGCCAGCAGACTAGGGCCAGAAAGCCCGAATCAGCCCCAGCATTTT.

The chain joins TRBV5-1 to TRBJ2-3; 9 bases align to TRBD1. This CDR3 spans 15 amino acids. With V trimmed by 4 bases and J by 6 bases, 9 bases remained unmatched. Germline lookup yields CDR1 SGHRS and CDR2 YFSETQ. In DNA form, the CDR3 reads TGCGCCAGCAGCAATCCGGGACAGGGTACTGATACGCAGTATTTT. This codes for CASSNPGQGTDTQYF.

The table lists this clone with a count of one. DNA of the CDR3: TGCGCCAGCAGTCCCGGGACAGCGCCTAGCACAGATACGCAGTATTTT. Encoded protein: CASSPGTAPSTDTQYF. This chain uses TRBV5-1 with TRBJ2-3; 7 bases agree with TRBD1. With V trimmed by 5 bases and J by 0 bases, 9 bases remained unmatched. Germline V gives CDR1 SGHRS, CDR2 YFSETQ. The CDR3 sequence is 16 residues long.

V and J are TRBV2 and TRBJ2-7; 9 bases agree with TRBD1. After removal of 5 bases from V and 6 bases from J, the junction contained 8 bases not matched to a gene. The CDR3 has 14 amino acids. Germline V gene data show CDR1 as SNHLY and CDR2 as FYNNEI. The DNA for the CDR3 is TGTGCCAGCAGTAGTGGGACAGGGAACGTCGAGCAGTACTTC. Its translation: CASSSGTGNVEQYF.

V is TRBV30 and J is TRBJ1-1; 9 positions agree with TRBD1. The CDR3 extends over 13 amino acids. Germline V gene data show CDR1 as GTSNPN and CDR2 as SVGIG (reference sequence). With V trimmed by 1 base and J by 4 bases, 1 base remained unmatched. The CDR3 bases are TGTGCCTGGAGTGCGGACAGGGGCACTGAAGCTTTCTTT. This gives the protein CAWSADRGTEAFF.

CDR3 region: CASFHSGVHGYTF. The CDR3 region has the DNA TGTGCCAGCTTCCACTCAGGGGTTCATGGCTACACCTTC. This rearrangement joins TRBV28 to TRBJ1-2; D possibly corresponds to TRBD1 (6 bases). The CDR3 is 13 amino acids. Germline CDR1 is MDHEN and CDR2 is SYDVKM. V was pared by 8 bases and J by 6 bases, with 16 bases between.

This clone showed up just a few times. This chain uses TRBV7-9 with TRBJ2-7; no reliable D call. CDR3 size: 14 residues. V lost 5 bases to trimming and J lost 2 bases, with 13 bases between them. CDR1 is SEHNR, CDR2 FQNEAQ, per germline (reference sequence). CDR3 in DNA: TGTGCCAGCAGCCCCAGACATGACCCCTACGAGCAGTACTTC. Translated, it gives CASSPRHDPYEQYF.